This T cell receptor (beta chain) came from a study of OX40 agonist ivuxolimab in advanced cancers. Study as a whole: Patients were roughly 83% male with ages roughly 20 to 80, mean roughly 55.

Method: immunoSEQ multiplex PCR; TCRdb's copy keeps in-frame clones and lacks some. The sample holds about 61,000 clones, approximately 90% seen once. Of note for this clone: No antigen is known for it.

Study-level results: Circulating CD4+ and CD8+ T cells showed clonal expansion by week 6 at 0.1 to 3.0 mg/kg.

The CDR3 is 14 residues long. Germline assignment: CDR1 ENHRY and CDR2 SYGVKD. J was trimmed by 1 base and V by 5 bases; bases with no gene match: 2. The chain is built from TRBV10-3 and TRBJ2-5; TRBD1 agrees at 9 bases. The sequence derives from an adult with an advanced solid tumor such as melanoma, head and neck, liver or kidney cancer. The material was CD4+ or CD8+ T cells sorted from blood, obtained in a trial of the OX40 agonist ivuxolimab. The CDR3 loop reads CAISRQGGQETQYF. DNA for the CDR3: TGTGCCATCAGTCGACAGGGGGGCCAAGAGACCCAGTACTTC.